This passage covers 18 T cell receptor beta chains from one sample sequenced in a study of T cell repertoires in cytomegalovirus infection. MiXCR was run by TCRdb on the reads, yielding one entry per CDR3 protein. The data contain about 920,000 distinct CDR3 sequences, around a third of them singletons. These receptors' targets are unknown. Material: cultured CD8+ T cells from PBMCs, obtained from culture after CMV antigen stimulation. The receptors originated from a human donor in good health (CMV status not recorded). Some clones in this sample may be carry-over from other donors' samples.

This clonotype has a handful of counts. The CDR3 bases are TGTGCCAGCAGCTTAACCGCGGGGGCGGACACTGAAGCTTTCTTT. Translated, it gives CASSLTAGADTEAFF. The rearrangement uses TRBV7-9 and TRBJ1-1, with D perhaps matching TRBD1 (6 bases). There are 15 residues in the CDR3. Trimming shortened V by 2 bases and J by 3 bases, and 13 bases separated the two germline ends. CDR1 and CDR2 (germline): SEHNR, FQNEAQ (reference sequence).

The rearrangement links TRBV7-9 to TRBJ1-1, with D perhaps matching TRBD1 (5 bases). The CDR3 runs to 13 residues. V lost 6 bases and J lost 6, with 14 bases in between. The V gene's germline CDR1 is SEHNR and CDR2 FQNEAQ (reference sequence). DNA for the CDR3: TGTGCCAGCAGTCTCAGGGAATTCCCTGAAGCTTTCTTT. It specifies CASSLREFPEAFF.

The table lists this clonotype with many counts. The chain couples TRBV12-3 or TRBV12-4 to TRBJ2-5; TRBD1 is a possible D gene (6 bases). The CDR3 has 13 residues. Trimming removed 5 bases at V and 1 base at J, with 8 bases between. The CDR3 bases are TGTGCCAGCAGTGGGACAAGCCAAGAGACCCAGTACTTC. Translated: CASSGTSQETQYF.

This chain joins TRBV6-1 and TRBJ1-1; the D is unclear. V was clipped by 10 bases and J by 7 bases, with 25 bases between them. This CDR3 is 15 amino acids long. Germline V gene lookup returns CDR1 MNHNS and CDR2 SASEGT. The CDR3 nucleotides read TGTGCCACGAAGGAATATAAGACTGTGTACTTTGAAGCTTTCTTT. Amino acids: CATKEYKTVYFEAFF.

In this sample, this clonotype turned up many times. The genes are TRBV12-3 or TRBV12-4 and TRBJ2-7, with D possibly matching TRBD2 (7 bases). The V and J ends lost 3 bases and 5 bases respectively, with 14 bases between them. The CDR3 has 14 amino acids. The CDR3 DNA is TGTGCCAGCAGTTTGGGGGGGCGAATCCACGAGCAGTACTTC. As protein: CASSLGGRIHEQYF.

The chain is built from TRBV25-1 and TRBJ2-5; 8 bases are a match to TRBD1. J gave up 6 bases and V 5 bases, and 8 bases lay outside the gene matches. The CDR3 loop spans 14 amino acids. Per the germline V gene, CDR1 is MGHDK and CDR2 is SYGVNS. The CDR3 region is CASSPGTGGKTQYF. The CDR3, as DNA: TGTGCCAGCAGTCCAGGTACAGGGGGAAAGACCCAGTACTTC.

In its sample, this clonotype was seen once. At one of its ends the junction is not consistent with the germline gene, which may arise from a read error. This chain connects TRBV28 to TRBJ1-2; 7 bases line up with TRBD1. The CDR3 extends over 13 amino acids. CDR1 and CDR2 from the germline V gene are MDHEN and SYDVKM. CDR3 in amino acids: CASTLGTAVFYHF. As DNA, the CDR3 is TGTGCCAGCACCCTAGGGACAGCCGTATTTTATCACTTC.

Note on this clonotype: A much bigger clone sits one base away, suggesting this may be a read error. The chain couples TRBV7-8 to TRBJ2-7; a possible D gene is TRBD1 (5 bases). Germline-derived CDR1 and CDR2 are SGHVS and FQNEAQ. The CDR3 runs to 15 residues. Trimming cost V 2 bases and J 5 bases, with 16 bases left between them. CDR3 region: CASSLSSGQRNEQYV. The CDR3 DNA sequence: TGTGCCAGCAGCTTAAGTTCAGGGCAAAGAAACGAGCAGTACGTC.

This clonotype was picked up a small number of times. The gene calls are TRBV4-1 and TRBJ2-5; 10 positions match TRBD1. This CDR3 is built from 16 residues. Trimming cost V 2 bases and J 4 bases; bases outside gene matches: 7. The germline V gene has CDR1 MGHRA and CDR2 YSYEKL. The DNA of the CDR3 is TGCGCCAGCAGCCAACAGGACAGGGGGAGAGGAGAGACCCAGTACTTC. Amino acid sequence: CASSQQDRGRGETQYF.

This clonotype was seen at least ten times. This rearrangement joins TRBV15 to TRBJ1-5, with D tentatively TRBD1 (5 bases). The germline CDR1 and CDR2 sequences are LNHNV and YYDKDF (reference sequence). V was pared by 6 bases and J by 2 bases, with 14 bases between. This CDR3 has 15 residues. The CDR3 DNA follows: TGTGCCACCAGAAAAGGCGGGACGGGCAATCAGCCCCAGCATTTT. It translates to CATRKGGTGNQPQHF.

This chain connects TRBV7-6 to TRBJ2-5; TRBD1 matches at 9 bases. V trimming: 6 bases; J trimming: 2 bases; junction bases outside the gene matches: 7. The CDR3 spans 15 residues. CDR1 and CDR2 from the germline V gene are SGHVS and FNYEAQ. CDR3 nucleotide sequence: TGTGCCAGCAGGTCCGGGACAGGGTGGCAAGAGACCCAGTACTTC. Translation gives CASRSGTGWQETQYF.

This clonotype was counted only a few times. The chain couples TRBV12-3 or TRBV12-4 to TRBJ1-1, with D possibly being TRBD1 (5 bases). The CDR3 totals 15 residues. V gave up 4 bases and J gave up 1 base, with 13 bases separating them. The CDR3 DNA reads TGTGCCAGCAGTTCAACAGGAGAACCGAACACTGAAGCTTTCTTT. Protein sequence: CASSSTGEPNTEAFF.

The table lists this clonotype with a few counts. The rearrangement uses TRBV5-1 and TRBJ2-1, with a tentative D call TRBD1 (6 bases). The CDR3 length is 16 residues. CDR1 is SGHRS, CDR2 YFSETQ, per germline. Trimming stripped 3 bases from V and 3 bases from J, with 16 bases between. CDR3 nucleotides: TGCGCCAGCAGCTCCTATGGGGACATCGTCTACAATGAGCAGTTCTTC. This gives the protein CASSSYGDIVYNEQFF.

As to this clonotype: One base away lies a much larger clone, so this may be a sequencing read error. This chain uses TRBV7-2 with TRBJ2-7; D uncertain. CDR3 length: 13 amino acids. CDR1 SGHTA and CDR2 FQGNSA come from the germline V gene. The CDR3 here is CANSLRAKEEQYF. The DNA of the CDR3 is TGTGCCAACAGCTTACGGGCCAAAGAGGAGCAGTACTTC.

Only a few counts were recorded for this clonotype. CDR3: CASSQGTGFGYTF. The DNA of the CDR3 is TGTGCCAGCAGCCAAGGGACAGGGTTCGGCTACACCTTC. The chain is built from TRBV14 and TRBJ1-2; 8 bases are shared with TRBD1. Germline V gene data show CDR1 as SGHDN and CDR2 as FVKESK. This CDR3 spans 13 amino acids. V lost 1 base to trimming and J lost 8 bases; unmatched junction nucleotides: 3. The variable domain in full, completed from reference TRBV14 and TRBJ1-2, reads EAGVTQFPSHSVIEKGQTVTLRCDPISGHDNLYWYRRVMGKEIKFLLHFVKESKQDESGMPNNRFLAERTGGTYSTLKVQPAELEDSGVYFCASSQGTGFGYTFGSGTRLTVV.

This clonotype has only one observation. The chain has TRBV28 and TRBJ1-1, with TRBD1 identical over 9 bases. The CDR3 contains 18 residues. The germline gives CDR1 MDHEN, CDR2 SYDVKM. V was pared by 6 bases and J by 1 base, with 15 bases of the junction left unmatched. CDR3 loop: CASSRPGTGLKWNTEAFF. As DNA, the CDR3 is TGTGCCAGCAGCCGTCCCGGGACAGGGTTAAAATGGAACACTGAAGCTTTCTTT.

The V and J genes are TRBV2 and TRBJ2-3, with TRBD1 identical over 7 bases. Unmatched junction bases numbered 3, after V lost 3 bases and J lost 0 bases. Germline loops: CDR1 SNHLY, CDR2 FYNNEI. The CDR3 is 15 amino acids. The CDR3 is CASSDGTASTDTQYF. In DNA, the CDR3 is TGTGCCAGCAGTGATGGGACAGCCAGCACAGATACGCAGTATTTT. Variable domain in full (rest from reference TRBV2 and TRBJ2-3): EPEVTQTPSHQVTQMGQEVILRCVPISNHLYFYWYRQILGQKVEFLVSFYNNEISEKSEIFDDQFSVERPDGSNFTLKIRSTKLEDSAMYFCASSDGTASTDTQYFGPGTRLTVL.

This clonotype was seen more than once but under ten times. The chain links TRBV7-2 to TRBJ1-2, with D tentatively TRBD1 (6 bases). V lost 8 bases and J lost 0, with 13 bases in between. Per the germline V gene, CDR1 is SGHTA and CDR2 is FQGNSA. The CDR3 is 14 amino acids. The DNA of the CDR3 is TGTGCCAGCGGGAGTCGGACAGCTAACTATGGCTACACCTTC. Protein sequence: CASGSRTANYGYTF.